A selection of T cell receptor beta chains follows, all from one sample in a study of OX40 agonist ivuxolimab in advanced cancers. Clones were read by immunoSEQ multiplex PCR, and TCRdb kept only the in-frame ones, dropping some. The sample has some 80,000 clones, around 91% seen once. The material sequenced was CD4+ or CD8+ T cells sorted from blood, taken in a trial of the OX40 agonist ivuxolimab. These receptors originate from an adult with an advanced solid tumor such as melanoma, head and neck, liver or kidney cancer. Each CDR3 is given with its conserved first and last residue. D genes are given only for firm matches. Part of the rows lack a size; the others show once, few, many or a class for expanded clones.

.	TRBJ2-7	.	TRBV10-3	TGTGCCATCAAAGCAGCGGAGATGGCCTACGAGCAGTACTTC	CAIKAAEMAYEQYF
TRBD1	TRBJ2-7	.	TRBV19	TGTGCCAGTAGTATAGGGACAGGGGCACGAGAGCAGTACTTC	CASSIGTGAREQYF
.	TRBJ2-2	.	TRBV19	TGTGCCAGTACCATACACGAGGGCGCGAACACCGGGGAGCTGTTTTTT	CASTIHEGANTGELFF
TRBD1	TRBJ2-6	.	TRBV5-6	TGTGCCAGCAGCTTGAGGGACAGGTTTGGGGCCAACGTCCTGACTTTC	CASSLRDRFGANVLTF
TRBD2	TRBJ2-1	.	TRBV30	TGTGCCTCGGGGACTAGCGGGACGCATGAGCAGTTCTTC	CASGTSGTHEQFF
TRBD1	TRBJ2-5	.	TRBV7-2	TGTGCCAGCAGCCAAAAGGACAGGGTTGTCGAGACCCAGTACTTC	CASSQKDRVVETQYF
TRBD2	TRBJ2-5	.	TRBV4-1	TGCGCCAGCAGCCAAGACTGGGGGGCGGGAGGGCAAGAGACCCAGTACTTC	CASSQDWGAGGQETQYF
TRBD1	TRBJ1-5	.	TRBV7-2	TGTGCCAGCAGCTCCAGACAGGGGGCGAATCAGCCCCAGCATTTT	CASSSRQGANQPQHF
.	TRBJ1-1	.	TRBV5-5	TGTGCCAGCAGCTTCCTCTTAAGCACTGAAGCTTTCTTT	CASSFLLSTEAFF
TRBD2	TRBJ2-2	.	TRBV9	TGTGCCAGCAGCGTAAGCGGGAGTCAGGACACCGGGGAGCTGTTTTTT	CASSVSGSQDTGELFF
TRBD2	TRBJ2-3	.	TRBV5-1	TGCGCCAGCAGCTTTTCATCCGGGACTAGCGGGAGCACAGATACGCAGTATTTT	CASSFSSGTSGSTDTQYF
.	TRBJ2-6	.	TRBV13	TGTGCCAGCAGCTTAGACAGGGTCATGTCTGGGGCCAACGTCCTGACTTTC	CASSLDRVMSGANVLTF
.	TRBJ2-7	.	TRBV28	TGTGCCAGCAGTTTATTTGGCAGGTCCTACGAGCAGTACTTC	CASSLFGRSYEQYF
.	TRBJ2-2	.	TRBV5-6	TGTGCCAGCAGCTCCCGGACGCGCAGGAACACCGGGGAGCTGTTTTTT	CASSSRTRRNTGELFF
TRBD1	TRBJ1-2	.	TRBV30	TGTGCCTGGAGTCGGACAGGCAGTGGCTACACCTTC	CAWSRTGSGYTF
TRBD2	TRBJ2-1	.	TRBV7-6	TGTGCCAGCAGCTTAGAGGAGATTCGACTAGCGGGAGCATACTCCTACAATGAGCAGTTCTTC	CASSLEEIRLAGAYSYNEQFF
.	TRBJ1-1	.	TRBV11-1	TGTGCCAGCACCTTAACCCCCGAGGGAACTGAAGCTTTCTTT	CASTLTPEGTEAFF
TRBD1	TRBJ1-1	.	TRBV6-1	TGTGCCAGCAGTGGGGACAGTGGGGCTTTCTTT	CASSGDSGAFF
TRBD1	TRBJ1-2	few	TRBV30	TGTGCCTGGAGTTTCACAGGGGGCCATGGCTACACCTTC	CAWSFTGGHGYTF
.	TRBJ2-5	.	TRBV7-6	TGTGCCAGCAGCACCGGACAGTTTGAGACCCAGTACTTC	CASSTGQFETQYF
TRBD2	TRBJ2-7	.	TRBV11-3	TGTGCCAGCAGCTTAGACCTCATCTTAGCGGGAGGGCCTACGTCCTACGAGCAGTACTTC	CASSLDLILAGGPTSYEQYF
.	TRBJ2-7	.	TRBV6-5	TGTGCCAGCAGCACCCGCCTTAATGCGGGCTACGAGCAGTACTTC	CASSTRLNAGYEQYF
.	TRBJ2-7	.	TRBV7-8	TGTGCCAGCCACGGGTGGGGCTCCGAGCAGTACTTC	CASHGWGSEQYF
.	TRBJ2-7	.	TRBV18	TGTGCCAGCTCACCTGGGATCGTCGAGCAGTACTTC	CASSPGIVEQYF
TRBD2	TRBJ2-2	.	TRBV6-1	TGTGCCAGCAGTGAATGGGACTGGACTAGCGCGAACACCGGGGAGCTGTTTTTT	CASSEWDWTSANTGELFF
TRBD1	TRBJ1-5	.	TRBV19	TGTGCCAGTGGGGACAGGGGCGAGTATCAGCCCCAGCATTTT	CASGDRGEYQPQHF
.	TRBJ1-5	.	TRBV6-7	TGTGCCAGCAGTAGAGACTACGGGGAGCCCCAGCATTTT	CASSRDYGEPQHF
.	TRBJ2-1	few	TRBV30	TGTGCTTCGGAAGCCTACAATGAGCAGTTCTTC	CASEAYNEQFF
.	TRBJ2-1	.	TRBV19	TGTGCCAGTAGTCCATCAGGGGGGAGCGGGGGCAATGAGCAGTTCTTC	CASSPSGGSGGNEQFF
.	TRBJ2-7	.	TRBV5-1	TGCGCCAGCAGCCCCCCTTCCAACTACGAGCAGTACTTC	CASSPPSNYEQYF
TRBD1	TRBJ2-7	.	TRBV6-5	TGTGCCAGCAGTACACAACAGGGGGCCTACGAGCAGTACTTC	CASSTQQGAYEQYF
.	TRBJ2-7	.	TRBV11-2	TGTGCCAGCAGCCCTCGGGGAGCGGGTGCATACGAGCAGTACTTC	CASSPRGAGAYEQYF
TRBD1	TRBJ1-1	.	TRBV30	TGTGCCTGCCTCGACAGGGGTCGAAAGAAAAATGAAGCTTTCTTT	CACLDRGRKKNEAFF
.	TRBJ2-3	.	TRBV9	TGTGCCAGCAGCGTAGTGTCCGATACGCAGTATTTT	CASSVVSDTQYF
TRBD1	TRBJ2-7	.	TRBV5-1	TGCGCCAGCAGCTTGGCCGGAGGCCAGGGGGCGGGGTCTCGGGTCGAGCAGTACTTC	CASSLAGGQGAGSRVEQYF
TRBD1	TRBJ1-1	.	TRBV5-4	TGTGCCAGCAGCCAGACAGGGGGCAGGGCTGAAGCTTTCTTT	CASSQTGGRAEAFF
TRBD1	TRBJ2-3	few	TRBV6-5	TGTGCCAGCAGTTTGGGGACAGGGAGCACAGATACGCAGTATTTT	CASSLGTGSTDTQYF
.	TRBJ2-3	.	TRBV6-4	TGTGCCAGCAGTGAGTGGGGCACAGATACGCAGTATTTT	CASSEWGTDTQYF
.	TRBJ2-7	.	TRBV9	TGTGCCAGCAGCGGCGGGGACACGGACACGAGGGAGCAGTACTTC	CASSGGDTDTREQYF
.	TRBJ2-1	.	TRBV7-9	TGTGCCAGCAGCCCTACTAGCAATGAGCAGTTCTTC	CASSPTSNEQFF
TRBD1	TRBJ1-1	.	TRBV7-9	TGTGCCAGCAGCGCCCGACAGGGGGCGGGAGCCACTGAAGCTTTCTTT	CASSARQGAGATEAFF
.	TRBJ2-1	.	TRBV4-1	TGCGCCAGCAGCCAAGATGGGGGGGCAGGTGGGTACAATGAGCAGTTCTTC	CASSQDGGAGGYNEQFF
.	TRBJ1-2	few	TRBV10-3	TGTGCCATCGGGGGCGGGCAGCCCTATGGCTACACCTTC	CAIGGGQPYGYTF
.	TRBJ2-7	.	TRBV6-5	TGTGCCAGCAGCTTGGGAAGGGTTCGGTACGAGCAGTACTTC	CASSLGRVRYEQYF
.	TRBJ1-2	.	TRBV19	TGTGCCAGTAGTATGGGCAGGCGATATGGCTACACCTTC	CASSMGRRYGYTF
TRBD1	TRBJ1-4	.	TRBV28	TGTGCCAGCAGTTTTAAGGGACAGGGACCAACTAATGAAAAACTGTTTTTT	CASSFKGQGPTNEKLFF
.	TRBJ2-2	once	TRBV9	TGTGCCAGCAGCGTAGACGGGAGCGGTACCGGGGAGCTGTTTTTT	CASSVDGSGTGELFF
.	TRBJ1-2	once	TRBV7-8	TGTGCCAGCAGCTCGCCCCAGGGTTATGACTATGGCTACACCTTC	CASSSPQGYDYGYTF
TRBD1	TRBJ2-2	.	TRBV6-5	TGTGCCGTTAGGACAGGCGCCACCGGGGAGCTGTTTTTT	CAVRTGATGELFF
.	TRBJ1-2	once	TRBV20-1	TGCAGTGCTAGAGTTCCGGGTGGCTACACCTTC	CSARVPGGYTF
.	TRBJ1-2	.	TRBV6-5	TGTGCCAGCAGTTGGACGACAGGCGTCTATGGCTACACCTTC	CASSWTTGVYGYTF
TRBD1	TRBJ1-6	.	TRBV7-8	TGTGCCAGCAGCTCTGACAGGGTTAATTCACCCCTCCACTTT	CASSSDRVNSPLHF
.	TRBJ2-5	.	TRBV6-5	TGTGCCAGCAGTAATACTAACGGGCCCCAAGAGACCCAGTACTTC	CASSNTNGPQETQYF
.	TRBJ1-4	.	TRBV5-1	TGCGCCAGCAGCTTTGGGCCGGCGGATGAAAAACTGTTTTTT	CASSFGPADEKLFF
.	TRBJ2-1	once	TRBV6-1	TGTGCCACAAAACCTTCAAAGTATGAGCAGTTCTTC	CATKPSKYEQFF